The clone carrying this TCR beta chain has just a few counts. The target antigen is unknown. The data derive from a study of identical twins. TCRdb independently ran MiXCR on the 5' RACE reads; one entry per CDR3 protein. The sample yields 200,000 to 250,000 distinct CDR3 sequences, around 15% seen once. Trimming pared 3 bases from V and 11 bases from J, leaving 13 bases between. Germline V CDR1 and CDR2: LGHDT, YNNKEL (reference sequence). This CDR3 is 12 amino acids long. Study-wide results and caveats: The authors drew conclusions from cross-sectional statistical analysis rather than following the same donors. Sequences that were out-of-frame, alpha and twin-shared displayed an excess of low generation probability. Beta clonotypes that were abundant in cord blood contained fewer insertions, a pattern absent from memory repertoires.

The chain recombines TRBV3-1 with TRBJ1-1; D possibly corresponds to TRBD1 (5 bases). Input material: memory (CD45RO+) T cells sorted from blood. The origin of this receptor is a woman younger than 35 in good health. The CDR3: CASSQGEGRAFF. DNA for the CDR3: TGTGCCAGCAGCCAGGGGGAGGGGAGGGCTTTCTTT.